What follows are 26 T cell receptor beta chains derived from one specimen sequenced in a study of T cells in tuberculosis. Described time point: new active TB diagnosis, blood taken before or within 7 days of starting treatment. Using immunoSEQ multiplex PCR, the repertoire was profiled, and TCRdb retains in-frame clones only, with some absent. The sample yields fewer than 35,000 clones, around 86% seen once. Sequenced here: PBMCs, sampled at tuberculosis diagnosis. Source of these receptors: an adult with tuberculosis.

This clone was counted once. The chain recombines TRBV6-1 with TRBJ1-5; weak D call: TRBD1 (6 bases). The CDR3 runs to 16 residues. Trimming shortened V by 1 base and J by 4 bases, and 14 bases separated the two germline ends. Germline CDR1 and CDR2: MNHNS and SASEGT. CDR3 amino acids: CASSEGPAGENQPQHF. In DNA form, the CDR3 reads TGTGCCAGCAGTGAAGGACCGGCAGGGGAGAATCAGCCCCAGCATTTT.

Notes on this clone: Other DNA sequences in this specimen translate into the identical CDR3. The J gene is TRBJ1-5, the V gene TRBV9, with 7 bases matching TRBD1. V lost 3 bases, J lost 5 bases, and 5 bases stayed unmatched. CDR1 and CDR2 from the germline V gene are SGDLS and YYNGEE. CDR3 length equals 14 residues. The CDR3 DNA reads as TGTGCCAGCAGCGACCGGGACAGAGATCAGCCCCAGCATTTT. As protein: CASSDRDRDQPQHF.

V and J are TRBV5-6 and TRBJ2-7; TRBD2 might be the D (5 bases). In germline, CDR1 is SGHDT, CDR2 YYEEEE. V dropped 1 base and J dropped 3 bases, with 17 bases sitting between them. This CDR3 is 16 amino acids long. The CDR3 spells CASSLTADWRLYEQYF. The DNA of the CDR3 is TGTGCCAGCAGCTTGACCGCGGACTGGAGACTCTACGAGCAGTACTTC. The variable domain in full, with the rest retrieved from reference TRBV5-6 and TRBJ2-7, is DAGVTQSPTHLIKTRGQQVTLRCSPKSGHDTVSWYQQALGQGPQFIFQYYEEEERQRGNFPDRFSGHQFPNYSSELNVNALLLGDSALYLCASSLTADWRLYEQYFGPGTRLTVT.

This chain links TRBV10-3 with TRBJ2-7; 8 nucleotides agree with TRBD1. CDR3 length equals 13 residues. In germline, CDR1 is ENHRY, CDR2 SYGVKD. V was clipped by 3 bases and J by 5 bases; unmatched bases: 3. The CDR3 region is CAISDPGGDEQYF. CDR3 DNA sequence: TGTGCCATCAGTGATCCAGGGGGCGACGAGCAGTACTTC.

In nucleotides, the CDR3 is TGTGCCAGCAGCTTATACCCGACAGGGGGCGAAAAACTGTTTTTT. Its translation: CASSLYPTGGEKLFF. The chain is built from TRBV7-8 and TRBJ1-4, with TRBD1 matching over 10 bases. From germline, CDR1 is SGHVS and CDR2 FQNEAQ. This CDR3 is 15 amino acids long. The V segment lost 2 bases and the J segment 8 bases; nucleotides outside the gene matches: 5.

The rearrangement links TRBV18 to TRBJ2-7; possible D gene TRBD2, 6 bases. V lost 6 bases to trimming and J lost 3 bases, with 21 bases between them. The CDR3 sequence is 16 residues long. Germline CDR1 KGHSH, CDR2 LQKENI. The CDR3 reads CASSPILRGTFYEQYF. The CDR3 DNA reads TGTGCCAGCTCCCCAATTTTGCGGGGTACTTTCTACGAGCAGTACTTC.

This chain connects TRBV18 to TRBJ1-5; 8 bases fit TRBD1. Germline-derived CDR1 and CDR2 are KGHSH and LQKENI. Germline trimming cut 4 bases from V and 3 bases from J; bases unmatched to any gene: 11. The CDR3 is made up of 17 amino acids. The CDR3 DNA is TGTGCCAGCTCACTGATCGCAGGGGGCCCATACAATCAGCCCCAGCATTTT. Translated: CASSLIAGGPYNQPQHF.

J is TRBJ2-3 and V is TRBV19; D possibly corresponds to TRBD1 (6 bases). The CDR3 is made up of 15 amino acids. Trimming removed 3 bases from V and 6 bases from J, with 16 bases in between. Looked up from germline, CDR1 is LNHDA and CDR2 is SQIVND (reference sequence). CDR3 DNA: TGTGCCAGTAGTATTCAGGGGCGCTTGGGGGATACGCAGTATTTT. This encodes CASSIQGRLGDTQYF.

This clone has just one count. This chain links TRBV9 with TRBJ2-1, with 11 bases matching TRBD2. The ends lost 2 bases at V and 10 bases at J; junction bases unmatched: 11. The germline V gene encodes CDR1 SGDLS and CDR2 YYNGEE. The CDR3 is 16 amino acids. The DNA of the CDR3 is TGTGCCAGCAGCGTTGAGTTAGCGGGGGGGTCAGAAGAGCAGTTCTTC. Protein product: CASSVELAGGSEEQFF.

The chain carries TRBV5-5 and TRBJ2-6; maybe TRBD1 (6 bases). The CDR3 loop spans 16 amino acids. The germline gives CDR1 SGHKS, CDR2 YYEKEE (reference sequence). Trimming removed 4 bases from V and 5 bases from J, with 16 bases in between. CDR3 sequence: CASSRAQGTWANVLTF. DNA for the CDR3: TGTGCCAGCAGCCGGGCCCAGGGGACCTGGGCCAACGTCCTGACTTTC.

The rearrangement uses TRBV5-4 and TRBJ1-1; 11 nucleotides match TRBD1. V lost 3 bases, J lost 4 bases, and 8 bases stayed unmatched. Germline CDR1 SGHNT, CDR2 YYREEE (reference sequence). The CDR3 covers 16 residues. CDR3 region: CASSSGQGALGTEAFF. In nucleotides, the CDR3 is TGTGCCAGCAGCTCCGGACAGGGGGCATTGGGCACTGAAGCTTTCTTT.

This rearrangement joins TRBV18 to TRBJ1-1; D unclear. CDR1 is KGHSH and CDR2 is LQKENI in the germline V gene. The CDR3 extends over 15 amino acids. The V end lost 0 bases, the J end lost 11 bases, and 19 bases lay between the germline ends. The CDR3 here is CASSPPSGFLTSAFF. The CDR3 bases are TGTGCCAGCTCACCACCCTCGGGTTTCCTTACGTCCGCTTTCTTT.

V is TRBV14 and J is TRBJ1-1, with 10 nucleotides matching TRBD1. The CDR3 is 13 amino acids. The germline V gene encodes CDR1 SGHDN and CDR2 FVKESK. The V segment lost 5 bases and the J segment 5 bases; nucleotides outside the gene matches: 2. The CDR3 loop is CASSGTGATEAFF. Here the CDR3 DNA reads TGTGCCAGCAGCGGGACAGGGGCTACTGAAGCTTTCTTT.

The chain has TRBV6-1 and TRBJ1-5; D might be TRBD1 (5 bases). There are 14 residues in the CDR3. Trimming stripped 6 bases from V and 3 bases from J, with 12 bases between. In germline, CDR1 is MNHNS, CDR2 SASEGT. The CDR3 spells CASREGTLNQPQHF. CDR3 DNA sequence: TGTGCCAGCAGGGAGGGGACTCTCAATCAGCCCCAGCATTTT.

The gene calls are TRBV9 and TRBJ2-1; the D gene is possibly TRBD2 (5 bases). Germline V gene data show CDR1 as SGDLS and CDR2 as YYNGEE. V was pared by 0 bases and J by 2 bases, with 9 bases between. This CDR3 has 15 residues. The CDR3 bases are TGTGCCAGCAGCGTAGGGGTTAGCGCCTACAATGAGCAGTTCTTC. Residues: CASSVGVSAYNEQFF.

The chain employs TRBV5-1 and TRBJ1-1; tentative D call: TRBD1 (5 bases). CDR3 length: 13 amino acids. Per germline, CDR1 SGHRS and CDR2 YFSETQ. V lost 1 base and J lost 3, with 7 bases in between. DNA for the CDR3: TGCGCCAGCAGCTTGCAGACAGACACTGAAGCTTTCTTT. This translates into CASSLQTDTEAFF.

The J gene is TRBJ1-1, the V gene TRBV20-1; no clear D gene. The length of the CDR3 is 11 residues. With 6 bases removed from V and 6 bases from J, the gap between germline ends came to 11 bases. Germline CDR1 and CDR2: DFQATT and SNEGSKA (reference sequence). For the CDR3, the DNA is TGCAGTGCCGCTCCCGGGTCTGAAGCTTTCTTT. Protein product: CSAAPGSEAFF.

CDR3 coding DNA: TGTGCCAGCAGCCTTGGGACTCCCCCTTACGAGCAGTACTTC. This sequence encodes CASSLGTPPYEQYF. The rearrangement joins TRBV28 to TRBJ2-7, with D possibly TRBD2 on 6 matching bases. V was clipped by 6 bases and J by 4 bases, with 16 bases between them. The germline V gene has CDR1 MDHEN and CDR2 SYDVKM. This CDR3 spans 14 amino acids.

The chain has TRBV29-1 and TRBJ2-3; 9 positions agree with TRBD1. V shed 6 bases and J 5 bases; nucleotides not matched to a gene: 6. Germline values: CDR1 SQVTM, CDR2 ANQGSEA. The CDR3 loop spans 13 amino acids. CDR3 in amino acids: CSVRDRVGDTQYF. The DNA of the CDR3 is TGCAGCGTGAGGGACAGGGTAGGAGATACGCAGTATTTT.

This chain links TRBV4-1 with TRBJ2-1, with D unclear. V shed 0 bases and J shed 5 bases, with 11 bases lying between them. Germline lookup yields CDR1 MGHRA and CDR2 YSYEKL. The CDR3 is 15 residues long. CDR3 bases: TGCGCCAGCAGCCAAGATCCAGCGCTCAACAATGAGCAGTTCTTC. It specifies CASSQDPALNNEQFF.

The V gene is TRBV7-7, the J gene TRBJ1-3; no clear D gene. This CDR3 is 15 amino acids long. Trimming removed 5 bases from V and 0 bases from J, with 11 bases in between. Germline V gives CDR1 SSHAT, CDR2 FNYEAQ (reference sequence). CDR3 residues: CASSPGIYSGNTIYF. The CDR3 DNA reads TGTGCCAGCAGCCCCGGGATATACTCTGGAAACACCATATATTTT.

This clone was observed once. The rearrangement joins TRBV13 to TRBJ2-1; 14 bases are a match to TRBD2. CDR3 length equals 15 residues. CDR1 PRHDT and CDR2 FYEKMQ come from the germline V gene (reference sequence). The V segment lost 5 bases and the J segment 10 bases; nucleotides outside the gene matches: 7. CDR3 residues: CASSKTSGGAGEQFF. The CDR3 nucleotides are TGTGCCAGCAGCAAGACTAGCGGGGGGGCCGGGGAGCAGTTCTTC. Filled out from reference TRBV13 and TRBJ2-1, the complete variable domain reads AAGVIQSPRHLIKEKRETATLKCYPIPRHDTVYWYQQGPGQDPQFLISFYEKMQSDKGSIPDRFSAQQFSDYHSELNMSSLELGDSALYFCASSKTSGGAGEQFFGPGTRLTVL.

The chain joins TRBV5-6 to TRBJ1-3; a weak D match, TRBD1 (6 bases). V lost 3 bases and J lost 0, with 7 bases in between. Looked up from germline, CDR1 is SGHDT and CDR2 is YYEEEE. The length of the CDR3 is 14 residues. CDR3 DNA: TGTGCCAGCAGCTGGGACACCTCTGGAAACACCATATATTTT. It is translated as CASSWDTSGNTIYF.

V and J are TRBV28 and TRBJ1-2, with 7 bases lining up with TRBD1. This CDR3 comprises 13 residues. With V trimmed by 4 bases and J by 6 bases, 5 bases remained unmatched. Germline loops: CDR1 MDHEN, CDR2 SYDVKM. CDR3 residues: CASSSDRVDGYTF. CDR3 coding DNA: TGTGCCAGCAGTTCCGACAGGGTGGATGGCTACACCTTC.

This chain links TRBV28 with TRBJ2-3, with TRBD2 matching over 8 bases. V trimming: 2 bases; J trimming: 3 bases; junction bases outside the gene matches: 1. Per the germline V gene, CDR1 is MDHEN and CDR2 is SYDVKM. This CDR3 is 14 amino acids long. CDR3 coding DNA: TGTGCCAGCAGTTTAAGCGGGAGAACAGATACGCAGTATTTT. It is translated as CASSLSGRTDTQYF. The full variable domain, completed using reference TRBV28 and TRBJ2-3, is DVKVTQSSRYLVKRTGEKVFLECVQDMDHENMFWYRQDPGLGLRLIYFSYDVKMKEKGDIPEGYSVSREKKERFSLILESASTNQTSMYLCASSLSGRTDTQYFGPGTRLTVL.

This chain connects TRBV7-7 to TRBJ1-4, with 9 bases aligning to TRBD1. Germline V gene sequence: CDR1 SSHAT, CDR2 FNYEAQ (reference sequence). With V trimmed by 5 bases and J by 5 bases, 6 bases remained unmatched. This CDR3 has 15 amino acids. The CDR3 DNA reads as TGTGCCAGCAGCCCCCTGGGACAGGGAAATGAAAAACTGTTTTTT. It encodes CASSPLGQGNEKLFF.